This T cell receptor (beta chain) comes out of a study of T-cell reconstitution after alpha-beta-depleted transplantation in children. Construction of the TCRbeta library involved unique molecular identifiers. MiXCR was run by TCRdb on the PCR reads, yielding one entry per CDR3 protein. The table lists about 370,000 distinct CDR3 sequences, roughly 22% of them singletons. This clonotype was counted only a few times. Trimming removed 1 base from V and 2 bases from J; junction bases left unmatched: 5. The length of the CDR3 is 15 residues. CDR1 is LGHDT, CDR2 YNNKEL, per germline (reference sequence). This sequence originates from a human donor who donated a stem cell graft to a child with acute myeloid leukemia. The starting material was PBMCs from the stem cell graft donor, obtained from the stem cell graft. The genes are TRBV3-1 and TRBJ2-7, with 7 bases fitting TRBD2. CDR3: CASSQVRGRAYEQYF. In DNA form, the CDR3 reads TGTGCCAGCAGCCAAGTACGAGGGAGGGCCTACGAGCAGTACTTC.